Below, 25 T cell receptor beta chains from the same sample are listed, as sequenced in a study of glioma-infiltrating T cells (dated by TCRdb to 2015 to 2016). The sequencer listed for this sample is Illumina MiSeq. TCR alpha and beta CDR3 regions were amplified with the iRepertoire nested amplicon-rescue multiplex PCR (arm-PCR) platform from RNA. The public reads were reprocessed in TCRdb via fastp at Q25 and MiXCR, keeping in-frame beta chains. CDR3 protein duplicates are merged, each entry listing the most common genes and DNA. The sample table records fewer than 90,000 distinct CDR3 sequences; under 30% of these occur just once. The ten largest clones capture 6.7% of the sample. Sequencing was done on a sample of glioma tissue, nonneoplastic brain tissue, or PBMCs (not recorded which). The receptor set was obtained from a human donor with low-grade glioma or glioblastoma, undergoing nonglioma brain surgery, or in good health (not recorded which).

This clonotype was detected many times. The chain carries TRBV7-2 and TRBJ2-3; 7 positions agree with TRBD2. Per the germline V gene, CDR1 is SGHTA and CDR2 is FQGNSA. The trim removed 7 bases at V and 4 bases at J, leaving 8 bases unmatched. This CDR3 contains 14 residues. CDR3 protein: CASNNLRGADTQYF. For the CDR3, the DNA is TGTGCCAGCAACAACCTCCGGGGGGCAGATACGCAGTATTTT.

The rearrangement links TRBV19 to TRBJ2-5; no firm D call. Germline loops: CDR1 LNHDA, CDR2 SQIVND (reference sequence). The CDR3 has 13 amino acids. V was trimmed by 5 bases and J by 6 bases, leaving 13 bases between them. The CDR3 region is CASSVPGLQTQYF. In nucleotides, the CDR3 is TGTGCCAGTAGTGTACCGGGTTTACAGACCCAGTACTTC.

This clonotype was counted ten times or more. The chain recombines TRBV6-2 or TRBV6-3 with TRBJ1-1; D is unclear. Between the trimmed V and J ends, which lost 2 bases and 1 base, there was a span of 14 bases. The CDR3 extends over 16 amino acids. Per the germline V gene, CDR1 is MNHEY and CDR2 is SVGEGT. The CDR3 region is CASSYPPWAANTEAFF. CDR3 bases: TGTGCCAGCAGTTACCCCCCGTGGGCGGCGAACACTGAAGCTTTCTTT.

The chain links TRBV5-4 to TRBJ2-7; the D is unclear. The CDR3 consists of 14 residues. V was cut by 5 bases and J by 2 bases, with 14 bases left in between. CDR1 and CDR2 (germline): SGHNT, YYREEE (reference sequence). The CDR3: CASSPKQKPYEQYF. Written as DNA, the CDR3 is TGTGCCAGCAGTCCGAAACAGAAGCCCTACGAGCAGTACTTC.

Points on this clonotype: A read error may explain this, as a much larger clone is one base away. The chain employs TRBV19 and TRBJ2-1; 8 nucleotides align to TRBD2. This CDR3 is built from 16 residues. CDR1 and CDR2 from the germline V gene are LNHDA and SQIVND (reference sequence). The CDR3 loop is CASSGRAGEGYNDQFF. The CDR3 DNA sequence: TGTGCCAGTAGTGGGAGAGCGGGAGAGGGTTACAATGACCAGTTCTTC. Together with reference TRBV19 and TRBJ2-1, the CDR3 gives the full variable domain: DGGITQSPKYLFRKEGQNVTLSCEQNLNHDAMYWYRQDPGQGLRLIYYSQIVNDFQKGDIAEGYSVSREKKESFPLTVTSAQKNPTAFYLCASSGRAGEGYNDQFFGPGTRLTVL.

This clonotype was found many times. V is TRBV12-3 or TRBV12-4 and J is TRBJ2-3; a weak D match, TRBD2 (5 bases). Trimming removed 3 bases at V and 1 base at J, with 11 bases between. The CDR3 has 15 amino acids. The CDR3 DNA reads TGTGCCAGCAGTTTTGGCGGGTACGGCACAGATACGCAGTATTTT. The encoded protein is CASSFGGYGTDTQYF.

This chain uses TRBV6-6 with TRBJ1-1; D is undetermined. The CDR3 is 13 amino acids. Germline values: CDR1 MNHNY, CDR2 SVGAGI (reference sequence). The CDR3 spells CVSSYSGNTEAFF. The CDR3 DNA reads TGTGTTAGCAGTTACTCGGGCAACACTGAAGCTTTCTTT.

This clonotype was detected ten times or more. This chain connects TRBV12-3 or TRBV12-4 to TRBJ1-2; 8 nucleotides align to TRBD1. CDR3 size: 14 residues. Trimming at V came to 7 bases and at J to 5 bases, leaving 9 bases not matched to a gene. CDR3 DNA: TGTGCCAGCACCTCCACGGGACAGGCGTATGGCTACACCTTC. Amino acids: CASTSTGQAYGYTF.

The rearrangement uses TRBV20-1 and TRBJ2-7, with D maybe TRBD2 (7 bases). This CDR3 is 15 amino acids long. Germline-derived CDR1 and CDR2 are DFQATT and SNEGSKA (reference sequence). V dropped 2 bases and J dropped 2 bases, with 16 bases sitting between them. CDR3 DNA: TGCAGTGCTAGAATCGAGGGAGGGGGTACCTACGAGCAGTACTTC. It yields the protein CSARIEGGGTYEQYF.

On this clonotype itself: A much larger clone sits a single nucleotide away, making a read error possible. The missing conserved phenylalanine or tryptophan at the end of this CDR3 makes a read error likely. V is TRBV20-1 and J is TRBJ1-5; D not certain. Germline values: CDR1 DFQATT, CDR2 SNEGSKA (reference sequence). V lost 3 bases, J lost 4 bases, and 13 bases lay in between. This CDR3 has 14 amino acids. In DNA, the CDR3 is TGCAGTGCTAGTTCGGGCAGCGAAAATCAGCCCCAGCATTCT. Residues: CSASSGSENQPQHS.

This clonotype was found many times. The V call is TRBV7-2, the J call TRBJ1-4; D remains ambiguous. The CDR3 extends over 13 amino acids. The V gene's germline CDR1 is SGHTA and CDR2 FQGNSA. Trimming took 3 bases from V and 4 from J, leaving 6 bases between them. CDR3 coding DNA: TGTGCCAGCAGCTTGTCGTATAATGAAAAACTGTTTTTT. This translates into CASSLSYNEKLFF.

With respect to this clonotype: At one end the junction does not follow the germline gene, possibly because of a read error. The rearrangement uses TRBV7-2 and TRBJ2-2; TRBD1 matches 9 bases. The CDR3 extends over 16 amino acids. Germline loops: CDR1 SGHTA, CDR2 FQGNSA. The CDR3, as DNA: TGTGCCAGCAGCACCTACAGGGGGCAGGACACCGGGAAGCTGTTTTTT. Its translation: CASSTYRGQDTGKLFF.

A word on this clonotype: A read error may be the cause here, since a much bigger clone is one base away. The J gene is TRBJ2-7, the V gene TRBV20-1; D may correspond to TRBD1 or TRBD2 (5 bases each). Germline V gene sequence: CDR1 DFQATT, CDR2 SNEGSKA (reference sequence). The CDR3 has 16 amino acids. V was clipped by 0 bases and J by 5 bases, with 20 bases between them. Written as DNA, the CDR3 is TGCAGTGCTAGAGATCAGGGCCGGGGCGTGGGCCACGAGCAGTACTTC. This translates into CSARDQGRGVGHEQYF.

This clonotype showed up many times. The rearrangement uses TRBV6-1 and TRBJ1-6; D is possibly TRBD1 (5 bases). Trimming removed 5 bases at V and 10 bases at J, with 15 bases between. The CDR3 is made up of 14 amino acids. Germline V gene data show CDR1 as MNHNS and CDR2 as SASEGT. DNA of the CDR3: TGTGCCAGCAGTTATCAGGGTGTGCGGTCACCCCTCCACTTT. Its protein is CASSYQGVRSPLHF.

Points on this clonotype: A much larger clone lies a single base off, so this may be a read error. This chain uses TRBV6-2 or TRBV6-3 with TRBJ1-2; a weak D match, TRBD1 (6 bases). The CDR3 totals 14 residues. Germline V lookup: CDR1 MNHEY, CDR2 SVGEGT. The CDR3: CANSYSQIRGGYTF. Here the CDR3 DNA reads TGTGCCAACAGTTACTCACAGATCAGGGGTGGCTACACCTTC.

This clonotype was detected many times. The CDR3 sequence is CASSLRQARGYTF. CDR3 nucleotides: TGTGCCAGCAGCCTACGGCAAGCTCGGGGCTACACCTTC. This chain uses TRBV7-8 with TRBJ1-2; D not certain. Germline V gene data show CDR1 as SGHVS and CDR2 as FQNEAQ. V was pared by 5 bases and J by 8 bases, with 15 bases between. The CDR3 runs 13 residues.

This clonotype was seen many times. This sequence joins TRBV20-1 and TRBJ2-1; weak D call: TRBD2 (6 bases). Germline values: CDR1 DFQATT, CDR2 SNEGSKA (reference sequence). Trimming cost V 1 base and J 7 bases, with 17 bases left between them. This CDR3 region has 15 residues. The CDR3 sequence: CSARVWGGSTNEQFF. The CDR3 region has the DNA TGCAGTGCTAGAGTATGGGGAGGTAGCACGAATGAGCAGTTCTTC.

This clonotype is large by share. The chain has TRBV6-6 and TRBJ1-5; D remains unclear. V was trimmed by 2 bases and J by 1 base, leaving 6 bases between them. CDR1 and CDR2 from the germline V gene are MNHNY and SVGAGI (reference sequence). The CDR3 loop spans 14 amino acids. CDR3 nucleotide sequence: TGTGCCAGCAGTTACACGGGGAGCAATCAGCCCCAGCATTTT. This gives the protein CASSYTGSNQPQHF.

As concerns this clonotype: This sequence may be a read error, since a much larger clone differs from it by one base. Since the CDR3 does not end with the conserved phenylalanine or tryptophan, this likely comes from a read error. J is TRBJ1-2 and V is TRBV12-3 or TRBV12-4, with a weak D call TRBD1 (6 bases). This CDR3 comprises 15 residues. Trimming took 3 bases from V and 7 from J, leaving 18 bases between them. CDR3 in DNA: TGTGCCAGCAGTTTCGGGTCATGGGGGGCAAGTGGCTACACCTTA. Protein: CASSFGSWGASGYTL.

The chain joins TRBV20-1 to TRBJ2-7, with TRBD1 matching 9 bases. The CDR3 runs to 14 residues. J lost 2 bases, V lost 6 bases, and 8 bases had no gene match. Germline CDR1 DFQATT, CDR2 SNEGSKA (reference sequence). Here the CDR3 reads CSAETGTGTYEQYF. DNA of the CDR3: TGCAGTGCAGAAACCGGGACAGGGACCTACGAGCAGTACTTC.

The rearrangement links TRBV29-1 to TRBJ2-5; D unresolved. Germline V gives CDR1 SQVTM, CDR2 ANQGSEA. Trimming cost V 3 bases and J 0 bases, with 14 bases left between them. The CDR3 covers 15 residues. The CDR3 DNA follows: TGCAGCGTTGATTTTCGTAAGGAGTACCAAGAGACCCAGTACTTC. Residues: CSVDFRKEYQETQYF.

This clonotype has a count of ten or more. The rearrangement links TRBV18 to TRBJ1-5, with 7 nucleotides matching TRBD1. Germline assignment: CDR1 KGHSH and CDR2 LQKENI. Trimming cost V 6 bases and J 0 bases; bases outside gene matches: 11. The CDR3 totals 17 residues. CDR3 sequence: CASSRRGTVNSNQPQHF. CDR3 sequence (DNA): TGTGCCAGCTCGCGTAGAGGGACAGTCAATAGCAATCAGCCCCAGCATTTT.

J is TRBJ1-3 and V is TRBV12-3 or TRBV12-4; tentatively, D is TRBD1 (5 bases). This CDR3 spans 16 amino acids. V was cut by 6 bases and J by 0 bases, with 15 bases left in between. CDR3 residues: CASSLGADLSGNTIYF. In nucleotides, the CDR3 is TGTGCCAGCAGCCTAGGGGCCGACCTCTCTGGAAACACCATATATTTT.

This clonotype was recorded at least ten times. V is TRBV18 and J is TRBJ2-1; the D is unclear. Germline V gene lookup returns CDR1 KGHSH and CDR2 LQKENI. V dropped 1 base and J dropped 2 bases, with 3 bases sitting between them. The CDR3 covers 13 residues. The CDR3 bases are TGTGCCAGCTCACCACAGGCCTACAATGAGCAGTTCTTC. Amino acid sequence: CASSPQAYNEQFF.

This clonotype has at least ten counts. The J gene is TRBJ2-1, the V gene TRBV20-1; TRBD1 agrees at 7 bases. The CDR3 consists of 15 residues. V was clipped by 8 bases and J by 5 bases; unmatched bases: 15. Germline CDR1 and CDR2: DFQATT and SNEGSKA (reference sequence). The CDR3 sequence is CSLSDSDRFHNEQFF. In DNA, the CDR3 is TGCAGTTTGTCAGATTCGGACAGGTTCCACAATGAGCAGTTCTTC.